This T cell receptor (beta chain) was sequenced for a study of blood T cell repertoires in COVID-19. Across the whole study: Italy, Spain and the United States were the sources of the convalescent and acute COVID-19 samples. In each case, the material was cDNA or gDNA derived from T cells, B-cell-depleted T cells, or PBMCs.

Original handling: Estimation of nucleated cell counts relied on the amplification of reference gene primers. Generated by immunoSEQ multiplex PCR, the TCRdb table keeps only in-frame clones and is missing some. V and J calls and clone size follow that table, whereas D and trimming were derived from the DNA. The sample holds approximately 360,000 clones, 90% seen once. There are a few counts of this clone. The CDR3 runs to 14 residues. The germline CDR1 and CDR2 sequences are LNHDA and SQIVND (reference sequence). V lost 6 bases and J 1 base, leaving 12 bases between the germline ends. The material sequenced was peripheral blood. The chain is built from TRBV19 and TRBJ1-1, with no clear D. This receptor was obtained from a man aged 18 to 29 with active or convalescent COVID-19. The CDR3 reads CASRRENTNTEAFF. CDR3 DNA sequence: TGTGCCAGTAGACGGGAAAACACGAACACTGAAGCTTTCTTT.